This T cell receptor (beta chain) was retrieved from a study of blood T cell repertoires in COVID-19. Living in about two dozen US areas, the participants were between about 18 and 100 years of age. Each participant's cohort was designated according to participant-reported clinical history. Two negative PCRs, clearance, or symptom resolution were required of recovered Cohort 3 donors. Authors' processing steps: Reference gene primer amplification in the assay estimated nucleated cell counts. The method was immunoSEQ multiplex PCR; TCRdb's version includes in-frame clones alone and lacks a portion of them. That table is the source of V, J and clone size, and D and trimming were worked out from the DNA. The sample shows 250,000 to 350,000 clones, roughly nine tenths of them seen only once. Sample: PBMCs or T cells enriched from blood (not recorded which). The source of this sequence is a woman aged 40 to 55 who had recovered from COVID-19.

The CDR3 bases are TGTGCCAGCAGCCGAGCGGACAGCCTGTTCCTAGCAACTAATGAAAAACTGTTTTTT. As protein: CASSRADSLFLATNEKLFF. V is TRBV28 and J is TRBJ1-4, with a possible D match to TRBD1 (6 bases). CDR1 is MDHEN, CDR2 SYDVKM, per germline. This CDR3 spans 19 amino acids. The V gene lost 6 bases and the J gene lost 0 bases, with 23 bases spanning the gap.